What follows describes a single T cell receptor beta chain. What it binds is not known. Germline V gives CDR1 LGHNA, CDR2 YSLEER. The ends were cut back, 5 bases at V and 8 bases at J, with 18 bases in the middle. The CDR3 covers 15 residues. The data were obtained in a study of cytomegalovirus exposure and HLA in healthy donors. General study points: Among TCR beta chains of equal frequency, HLA-associated ones were more clonally expanded in a later analysis. With later analysis, a missense DCLRE1C variant became linked to TCR beta V- and J-gene trimming.

With 60 Vbeta and 13 Jbeta primers, the PCR was carried out. Original handling: Around 10 million of the roughly 80 million unique TCR beta chains counted in a later analysis were shared. The data were produced by immunoSEQ multiplex PCR, yet TCRdb's version contains in-frame clones alone and is incomplete. Clonal size and the V and J genes are those of that table, whereas D and trimming came from the DNA. The sample consists of around 150,000 clones, approximately 80% of them appearing once. Sequencing used PBMCs. The receptor comes from a man younger than 35 in good health and CMV-seropositive. The chain carries TRBV4-3 and TRBJ2-2; possibly TRBD1 for D (6 bases). The CDR3 DNA is TGCGCCAGCAGCTCCACAGAACAGGGAGCGGGGGAGCTGTTTTTT. Translating it yields CASSSTEQGAGELFF.